These 21 T cell receptor beta chains were sequenced from one sample in a study of beta chain features in type 1 diabetes. Expressed TCRB transcripts got sequenced, as all isolated RNA was reverse transcribed. This table comes from immunoSEQ multiplex PCR, and its TCRdb copy is limited to in-frame clones, with some not included. The sample includes under 800,000 clones, 15% to 18% of them seen just once. Sequenced material: naive CD4+ T cells from blood. The receptors were gathered from a man aged 18 to 30 in good health.

This clone was detected only a few times. The genes are TRBV21-1 and TRBJ2-7; the table's D call TRBD2 went unverified against the DNA. TRBV21-1 is a documented pseudogene. The length of the CDR3 is 15 residues. For the CDR3, the DNA is TGTGCCAGCAGCAAATGGCGCCCGGAGACCTACGAGCAGTACTTC. It codes for CASSKWRPETYEQYF.

The chain couples TRBV7-9 to TRBJ1-1; no clear D. Germline V gives CDR1 SEHNR, CDR2 FQNEAQ (reference sequence). CDR3 length equals 16 residues. Trimming shortened V by 1 base and J by 0 bases, and 12 bases separated the two germline ends. CDR3 DNA sequence: TGTGCCAGCAGCTTAGTACACCTGATCATGAACACTGAAGCTTTCTTT. As protein: CASSLVHLIMNTEAFF.

This clone showed up just a few times. This chain connects TRBV11-3 to TRBJ1-1, with D possibly TRBD1 on 6 matching bases. Germline values: CDR1 SGHNT, CDR2 YENEEA. The CDR3 totals 14 residues. V was cut by 2 bases and J by 3 bases, with 10 bases left in between. The CDR3 here is CASSLLGHDTEAFF. DNA of the CDR3: TGTGCCAGCAGCTTACTGGGACATGACACTGAAGCTTTCTTT.

This sequence joins TRBV18 and TRBJ1-1; no firm D call. Trimming shortened V by 0 bases and J by 0 bases, and 8 bases separated the two germline ends. Germline CDR1 and CDR2: KGHSH and LQKENI. This CDR3 has 15 residues. For the CDR3, the DNA is TGTGCCAGCTCACCACCGTCAGTTATGAACACTGAAGCTTTCTTT. As protein: CASSPPSVMNTEAFF. Full variable domain (remainder filled in from reference TRBV18 and TRBJ1-1): NAGVMQNPRHLVRRRGQEARLRCSPMKGHSHVYWYRQLPEEGLKFMVYLQKENIIDESGMPKERFSAEFPKEGPSILRIQQVVRGDSAAYFCASSPPSVMNTEAFFGQGTRLTVV.

This rearrangement joins TRBV9 to TRBJ1-2; 7 bases fit TRBD1. Looked up from germline, CDR1 is SGDLS and CDR2 is YYNGEE. V shed 4 bases and J 6 bases; nucleotides not matched to a gene: 3. The CDR3 spans 12 residues. The CDR3 DNA follows: TGTGCCAGCAGCACAGGGGTGGATGGCTACACCTTC. It codes for CASSTGVDGYTF.

As DNA, the CDR3 is TGCAGCGCTGGACAGGGGACCTATGGCTACACCTTC. It is translated as CSAGQGTYGYTF. The chain carries TRBV29-1 and TRBJ1-2; 9 bases fit TRBD1. The CDR3 contains 12 residues. The junction had 4 bases not matched to a gene; V was cut back by 7 bases and J by 4 bases. Germline loops: CDR1 SQVTM, CDR2 ANQGSEA.

V usage is TRBV28 and J usage is TRBJ1-2; 7 bases are shared with TRBD1. Germline V gene sequence: CDR1 MDHEN, CDR2 SYDVKM. With V trimmed by 5 bases and J by 7 bases, 4 bases remained unmatched. The CDR3 consists of 12 residues. The DNA for the CDR3 is TGTGCCAGCAGTCCGTACAGGGGTGGCTACACCTTC. It yields the protein CASSPYRGGYTF.

In its sample, this clone was seen once. The rearrangement uses TRBV5-1 and TRBJ2-3; no clear D gene. V was pared by 2 bases and J by 0 bases, with 10 bases between. This CDR3 comprises 15 residues. CDR1 and CDR2 from the germline V gene are SGHRS and YFSETQ. CDR3 in DNA: TGCGCCAGCAGCTTCCGAGGACCTAGCACAGATACGCAGTATTTT. Translation gives CASSFRGPSTDTQYF.

This clone was detected a few times. The rearrangement joins TRBV9 to TRBJ2-1; 8 nucleotides match TRBD1. After removal of 5 bases from V and 4 bases from J, the junction contained 8 bases not matched to a gene. The CDR3 contains 15 residues. CDR1 and CDR2 (germline): SGDLS, YYNGEE. In DNA form, the CDR3 reads TGTGCCAGCAGTGTGACAGGGGCTCATTACAATGAGCAGTTCTTC. It codes for CASSVTGAHYNEQFF.

This clone has a handful of counts. J is TRBJ2-7 and V is TRBV28; 8 nucleotides agree with TRBD2. CDR1 MDHEN and CDR2 SYDVKM come from the germline V gene. V was pared by 8 bases and J by 4 bases, with 7 bases of the junction left unmatched. The CDR3 loop spans 13 amino acids. The DNA of the CDR3 is TGTGCCAGCGGGAAGTCGGGAGGGTACGAGCAGTACTTC. This translates into CASGKSGGYEQYF.

This clone was detected only a few times. V and J are TRBV30 and TRBJ2-4, with TRBD1 as a possible D gene (6 bases). The CDR3 contains 15 residues. The germline V gene has CDR1 GTSNPN and CDR2 SVGIG (reference sequence). The V end was cut by 0 bases, the J end by 0 bases, with 9 bases between. CDR3 sequence (DNA): TGTGCCTGGAGTGTGGACAGCCTAGCCAAAAACATTCAGTACTTC. Encoded protein: CAWSVDSLAKNIQYF.

This clone was found a few times. Within the sample, other DNA sequences also encode this same CDR3. The genes are TRBV7-2 and TRBJ2-3; 11 nucleotides match TRBD2. The V and J ends lost 1 base and 3 bases, in that order; junction bases with no gene match: 0. This CDR3 comprises 15 residues. In germline, CDR1 is SGHTA, CDR2 FQGNSA. CDR3 coding DNA: TGTGCCAGCAGCTTAGGACTAGCGGGGACAGATACGCAGTATTTT. Amino acid sequence: CASSLGLAGTDTQYF.

On this clone itself: Other DNA sequences in the sample encode the same CDR3. The V and J genes are TRBV5-1 and TRBJ1-1; no clear D. V was clipped by 0 bases and J by 1 base, with 4 bases between them. Germline loops: CDR1 SGHRS, CDR2 YFSETQ. The CDR3 extends over 13 amino acids. CDR3 DNA: TGCGCCAGCAGCTTGGGGGCGAACACTGAAGCTTTCTTT. It translates to CASSLGANTEAFF. Using reference TRBV5-1 and TRBJ1-1 for the parts outside the CDR3, the full variable domain is KAGVTQTPRYLIKTRGQQVTLSCSPISGHRSVSWYQQTPGQGLQFLFEYFSETQRNKGNFPGRFSGRQFSNSRSEMNVSTLELGDSALYLCASSLGANTEAFFGQGTRLTVV.

This clone was seen a few times. The rearrangement links TRBV5-1 to TRBJ2-7; 9 nucleotides align to TRBD1. This CDR3 comprises 16 residues. Germline trimming cut 4 bases from V and 5 bases from J; bases unmatched to any gene: 13. Per germline, CDR1 SGHRS and CDR2 YFSETQ. CDR3 sequence (DNA): TGCGCCAGCAGCCCGACGTCCGGGACAGGGAACCACGAGCAGTACTTC. It translates to CASSPTSGTGNHEQYF.

This clone was counted a few times. The chain couples TRBV9 to TRBJ1-2; D might be TRBD1 (5 bases). The CDR3 sequence is 13 residues long. Looked up from germline, CDR1 is SGDLS and CDR2 is YYNGEE. V lost 0 bases to trimming and J lost 7 bases, with 10 bases between them. CDR3 loop: CASSVVRDVGYTF. The CDR3 DNA follows: TGTGCCAGCAGCGTAGTTCGGGACGTTGGCTACACCTTC.

This clone has only a few counts. The chain combines TRBV29-1 with TRBJ1-4; a weak D match, TRBD1 (6 bases). This CDR3 region has 13 residues. Per the germline V gene, CDR1 is SQVTM and CDR2 is ANQGSEA. Trimming stripped 7 bases from V and 5 bases from J, with 14 bases between. CDR3 bases: TGCAGCGGCCGACAGGCCATAAATGAAAAACTGTTTTTT. It codes for CSGRQAINEKLFF.

The chain has TRBV7-2 and TRBJ2-6; TRBD1 agrees at 8 bases. The CDR3 runs 15 residues. V lost 4 bases to trimming and J lost 4 bases; unmatched junction nucleotides: 3. Looked up from germline, CDR1 is SGHTA and CDR2 is FQGNSA. Here the CDR3 reads CASSSGQGGANVLTF. Here the CDR3 DNA reads TGTGCCAGCAGCTCCGGACAGGGCGGGGCCAACGTCCTGACTTTC.

The V and J genes are TRBV30 and TRBJ1-2; 9 nucleotides agree with TRBD1. The CDR3 is 20 residues long. Trimming took 2 bases from V and 2 from J; bases not matched to a gene: 21. In germline, CDR1 is GTSNPN, CDR2 SVGIG (reference sequence). In nucleotides, the CDR3 is TGTGCCTGGAGTCCACGGACAGGGGATCTCGCGGCCTGGCTGAACTATGGCTACACCTTC. It is translated as CAWSPRTGDLAAWLNYGYTF.

There are a few counts of this clone. The CDR3 region has the DNA TGTGCCAGTAGTACATCCCCCAGTGGCTACACCTTC. Amino acid sequence: CASSTSPSGYTF. The rearrangement joins TRBV19 to TRBJ1-2; D gene unclear. Germline V gene sequence: CDR1 LNHDA, CDR2 SQIVND (reference sequence). Trimming took 4 bases from V and 7 from J, leaving 10 bases between them. This CDR3 has 12 amino acids.

This clone was counted a few times. This chain uses TRBV6-6 with TRBJ2-5; no firm D call. Between the trimmed V and J ends, which lost 2 bases and 2 bases, there was a span of 9 bases. Germline lookup yields CDR1 MNHNY and CDR2 SVGAGI (reference sequence). The CDR3 contains 14 residues. DNA of the CDR3: TGTGCCAGCAGTTACCACAGCCAACAAGAGACCCAGTACTTC. It is translated as CASSYHSQQETQYF.

This clone was counted between two and nine times. The rearrangement joins TRBV29-1 to TRBJ1-2, with a possible D match to TRBD1 (5 bases). CDR3 length equals 17 residues. V lost 5 bases, J lost 4 bases, and 26 bases lay in between. From germline, CDR1 is SQVTM and CDR2 ANQGSEA. The CDR3 is CSVSNRDRNRTSYGYTF. DNA for the CDR3: TGCAGCGTTTCGAACCGGGACCGCAATCGGACTAGCTATGGCTACACCTTC.